This TCR beta chain originates from a study of radiation and T cells in renal cell carcinoma. Treatment reported: treatment-naive control, cytoreductive nephrectomy. Control samples are tumors resected by cytoreductive nephrectomy without prior radiation. Study-wide findings and caveats: Tumor samples were small regions of around 1 g. Dominant CDR3 motifs occupied more repertoire in irradiated than control tumors. Compared with controls, irradiated tumors showed greater TCR clonality.

Unmatched junction bases numbered 10, after V lost 4 bases and J lost 6 bases. CDR1 SGHRS and CDR2 YFSETQ come from the germline V gene. CDR3 size: 14 residues. Turning to this clone: Its antigen remains unidentified.

This table comes from immunoSEQ multiplex PCR, and its TCRdb copy is limited to in-frame clones, with some not included. Among 14,000 to 15,000 clones listed, 62% were seen once. The clonotype originates from a man in his fifties or sixties with renal cell carcinoma. The input for sequencing was tumor tissue, taken from a patient whose treatment was nephrectomy without radiotherapy. The chain is built from TRBV5-1 and TRBJ2-7; 7 bases are a match to TRBD1. CDR3 in amino acids: CASSPATGKGEQYF. The CDR3 DNA is TGCGCCAGCAGCCCAGCGACAGGGAAGGGCGAGCAGTACTTC. The entire variable domain, with the rest obtained from reference TRBV5-1 and TRBJ2-7, is as follows: KAGVTQTPRYLIKTRGQQVTLSCSPISGHRSVSWYQQTPGQGLQFLFEYFSETQRNKGNFPGRFSGRQFSNSRSEMNVSTLELGDSALYLCASSPATGKGEQYFGPGTRLTVT.